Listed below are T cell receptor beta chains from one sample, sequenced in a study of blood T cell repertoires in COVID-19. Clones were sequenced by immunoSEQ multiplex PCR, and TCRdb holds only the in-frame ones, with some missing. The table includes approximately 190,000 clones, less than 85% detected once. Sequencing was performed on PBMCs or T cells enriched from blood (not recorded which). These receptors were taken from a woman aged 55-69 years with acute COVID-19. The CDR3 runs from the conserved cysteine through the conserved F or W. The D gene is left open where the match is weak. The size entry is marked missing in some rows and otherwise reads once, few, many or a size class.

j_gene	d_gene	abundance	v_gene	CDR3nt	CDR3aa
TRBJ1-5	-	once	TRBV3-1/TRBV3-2	TGTGCCAGCAGCTATGGTGCGGGGAGAGGTCAGCCCCAGCATTTT	CASSYGAGRGQPQHF
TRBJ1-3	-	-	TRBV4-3	TGCGCCAGCAGCCAGTCTTCTGGAAACACCATATATTTT	CASSQSSGNTIYF
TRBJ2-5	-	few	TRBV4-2	TGTGCCAGCAGCCAAAACGGAGAGGCCCCGGGGGAGACCCAGTACTTC	CASSQNGEAPGETQYF
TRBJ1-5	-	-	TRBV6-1	TGTGCCAGCAGTGAATCAGGGTGGAGCAATCAGCCCCAGCATTTT	CASSESGWSNQPQHF
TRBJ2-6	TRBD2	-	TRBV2	TGTGCCAGTAGCGGGGGTTTCTCTGGGGCCAACGTCCTGACTTTC	CASSGGFSGANVLTF
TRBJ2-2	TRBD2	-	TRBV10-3	TGTGCCATCAGTGAGTCCGCCAGACTAGCGGGGACCGGGGAGCTGTTTTTT	CAISESARLAGTGELFF
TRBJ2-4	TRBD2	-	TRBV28	TGTGCCAGCTCCGGGGGGGATGGGGTAGACATTCAGTACTTC	CASSGGDGVDIQYF
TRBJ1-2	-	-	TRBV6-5	TGTGCCAGCAGCACGGGGTATGGCTACACCTTC	CASSTGYGYTF
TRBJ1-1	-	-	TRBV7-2	TGTGCCAGCAGCCCAGGACAGCTAAGCACTGAAGCTTTCTTT	CASSPGQLSTEAFF
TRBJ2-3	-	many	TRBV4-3	TGCGCCAGCAAGGGACACAACACAGATACGCAGTATTTT	CASKGHNTDTQYF
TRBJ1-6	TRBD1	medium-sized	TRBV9	TGTGCCAGCGGCCGAGACAGGACAGGGCAGTCACCCCTCCACTTT	CASGRDRTGQSPLHF
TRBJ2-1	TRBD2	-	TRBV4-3	TGCGCCAGCAGCCGATCGCCCCGCGGGGGGCCTCTCAATGAGCAGTTCTTC	CASSRSPRGGPLNEQFF